This paragraph reports one TCR beta chain. The antigen is not known. Repertoires were generated with immunoSEQ multiplex PCR, while TCRdb's copy carries only in-frame clones and drops some. The table has around 69,000 clones, 96% seen once; the top ten hold roughly 4.3%. This sample was taken from a study of cytomegalovirus exposure and HLA in healthy donors. Study conclusions and caveats: The study labeled 150 to 200 TCR beta chains cytomegalovirus-associated.

Trimming removed 5 bases at V and 7 bases at J, with 9 bases between. CDR1 is MDHEN, CDR2 SYDVKM, per germline. This CDR3 is built from 11 residues. The chain combines TRBV28 with TRBJ2-7; no firm D call. The sequencing sample was made of PBMCs. This TCR derives from a young woman in good health and CMV-seropositive. In nucleotides, the CDR3 is TGTGCCAGCAGTAACCCTCGGGAGCAGTACTTC. Protein product: CASSNPREQYF.